These 9 T cell receptor beta chains were all obtained from the same sample, sequenced in a study of cytomegalovirus exposure and HLA in healthy donors. Use of 60 Vbeta and 13 Jbeta primers characterized the PCR. The data were produced by immunoSEQ multiplex PCR, yet TCRdb's version contains in-frame clones alone and is incomplete. Recorded for this sample: about 77,000 clones. Sequencing was done on a sample of PBMCs. These receptors all come from a man aged 50 to 59 in good health and CMV-seropositive.

The chain combines TRBV10-3 with TRBJ1-3; 9 bases align to TRBD1. CDR1 ENHRY and CDR2 SYGVKD come from the germline V gene. Trimming removed 6 bases from V and 4 bases from J; junction bases left unmatched: 7. The CDR3 length is 15 residues. This CDR3 reads CAIREQGARGNTIYF. The CDR3 nucleotides are TGTGCCATCAGGGAACAGGGGGCTAGGGGAAACACCATATATTTT.

V and J are TRBV5-4 and TRBJ2-5, with 7 nucleotides matching TRBD2. This CDR3 is 15 amino acids long. Germline CDR1 and CDR2: SGHNT and YYREEE (reference sequence). The trim removed 4 bases at V and 7 bases at J, leaving 13 bases unmatched. CDR3 loop: CASSRGGFGWGTQYF. The CDR3 DNA is TGTGCCAGCAGCCGCGGGGGTTTTGGATGGGGGACCCAGTACTTC. Drawing the rest from reference TRBV5-4 and TRBJ2-5, the complete variable domain is ETGVTQSPTHLIKTRGQQVTLRCSSQSGHNTVSWYQQALGQGPQFIFQYYREEENGRGNFPPRFSGLQFPNYSSELNVNALELDDSALYLCASSRGGFGWGTQYFGPGTRLLVL.

The chain links TRBV4-1 to TRBJ2-3; TRBD1 aligns across 11 bases. With V trimmed by 2 bases and J by 7 bases, 8 bases remained unmatched. Germline V gene data show CDR1 as MGHRA and CDR2 as YSYEKL. This CDR3 is built from 16 residues. Here the CDR3 DNA reads TGCGCCAGCAGCCAACCAGGACAGGGGGCCTCTAATACGCAGTATTTT. Protein product: CASSQPGQGASNTQYF.

On this clone: One end of the junction varies from germline; a read error may be responsible. J is TRBJ2-1 and V is TRBV6-5; 7 nucleotides line up with TRBD1. There are 16 residues in the CDR3. Germline-derived CDR1 and CDR2 are MNHEY and SVGAGI. Written as DNA, the CDR3 is TGTGCCAGCAGTTACTCCGACAGGGTCTCCTCCAATGAGCAGTTCTTC. Translated: CASSYSDRVSSNEQFF.

The CDR3 reads CASIQEMEAFF. CDR3 DNA: TGTGCCAGCATTCAGGAAATGGAAGCTTTCTTT. The genes are TRBV6-6 and TRBJ1-1; D remains unclear. V lost 7 bases to trimming and J lost 8 bases, with 11 bases between them. Germline lookup yields CDR1 MNHNY and CDR2 SVGAGI (reference sequence). The length of the CDR3 is 11 residues.

J is TRBJ1-1 and V is TRBV9; D is uncertain. The CDR3 runs to 15 residues. V lost 4 bases to trimming and J lost 1 base, with 14 bases between them. Germline V lookup: CDR1 SGDLS, CDR2 YYNGEE. CDR3 in amino acids: CASSPPGGWNTEAFF. DNA for the CDR3: TGTGCCAGCAGCCCACCCGGCGGATGGAACACTGAAGCTTTCTTT.

The chain has TRBV7-6 and TRBJ2-5, with 11 bases that match TRBD1. The CDR3 has 14 amino acids. CDR1 and CDR2 (germline): SGHVS, FNYEAQ. V shed 3 bases and J 4 bases; nucleotides not matched to a gene: 1. The CDR3, as DNA: TGTGCCAGCAGCTTTGGGACAGGGGGAGAGACCCAGTACTTC. As protein: CASSFGTGGETQYF.

V is TRBV15 and J is TRBJ1-3, with D possibly being TRBD1 (5 bases). The CDR3 has 15 amino acids. Germline CDR1 is LNHNV and CDR2 is YYDKDF (reference sequence). V was pared by 1 base and J by 2 bases, with 9 bases between. The DNA of the CDR3 is TGTGCCACCAGCAGAGGTTCAGGGACTGGAAACACCATATATTTT. Translating it yields CATSRGSGTGNTIYF.

The rearrangement links TRBV7-2 to TRBJ2-1; 15 nucleotides match TRBD2. The CDR3 runs 16 residues. Germline CDR1 SGHTA, CDR2 FQGNSA. The ends lost 4 bases at V and 6 bases at J; junction bases unmatched: 4. CDR3 in DNA: TGTGCCAGCAGCTCTACGGGACTAGCGGGGGGCAATGAGCAGTTCTTC. Translated: CASSSTGLAGGNEQFF. Full variable domain (rest looked up from reference TRBV7-2 and TRBJ2-1): GAGVSQSPSNKVTEKGKDVELRCDPISGHTALYWYRQSLGQGLEFLIYFQGNSAPDKSGLPSDRFSAERTGGSVSTLTIQRTQQEDSAVYLCASSSTGLAGGNEQFFGPGTRLTVL.